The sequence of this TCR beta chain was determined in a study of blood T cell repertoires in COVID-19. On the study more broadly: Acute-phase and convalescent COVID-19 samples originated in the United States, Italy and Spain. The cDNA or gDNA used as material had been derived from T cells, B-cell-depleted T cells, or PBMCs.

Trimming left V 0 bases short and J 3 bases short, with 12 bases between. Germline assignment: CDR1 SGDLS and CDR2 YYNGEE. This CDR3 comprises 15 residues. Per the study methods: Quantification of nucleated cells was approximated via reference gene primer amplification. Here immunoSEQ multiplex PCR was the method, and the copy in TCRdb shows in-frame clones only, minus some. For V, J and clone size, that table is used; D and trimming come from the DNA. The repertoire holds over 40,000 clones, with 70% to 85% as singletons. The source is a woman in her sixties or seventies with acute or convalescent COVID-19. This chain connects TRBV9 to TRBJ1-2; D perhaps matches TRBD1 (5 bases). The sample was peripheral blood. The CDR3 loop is CASSVGQGADYGYTF. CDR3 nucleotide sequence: TGTGCCAGCAGCGTAGGGCAAGGGGCAGACTATGGCTACACCTTC.